Listed below are T cell receptor beta chains from one sample, sequenced in a study of blood T cell repertoires in COVID-19. Sequencing was performed with immunoSEQ multiplex PCR; in TCRdb, only in-frame clones are kept and a portion is missing. The data hold approximately 300,000 clones, with 85% observed a single time. Sequences were obtained from PBMCs or T cells enriched from blood (not recorded which). These receptors came from a woman aged 30 to 39 who had been exposed to COVID-19. CDR3s include the opening cysteine and the closing phenylalanine or tryptophan. Fields, in order: clone size, V gene, J gene, D gene, CDR3 protein, CDR3 DNA. D genes are given only for firm matches. Not every row has a clone size; where given, it reads once, few, many or a size class.

few	TRBV27	TRBJ1-5	TRBD1	CASSLSLDRGSNQPQHF	TGTGCCAGCAGTTTATCCCTAGACAGGGGTAGCAATCAGCCCCAGCATTTT
.	TRBV4-1	TRBJ2-3	.	CASKLVTSTDTQYF	TGCGCCTCGAAACTAGTTACGAGCACAGATACGCAGTATTTT
.	TRBV7-3	TRBJ2-1	TRBD2	CASSSSGVYNEQFF	TGTGCCAGCAGCTCTAGCGGGGTCTACAATGAGCAGTTCTTC
.	TRBV24-1	TRBJ2-5	.	CATSSGQQETQYF	TGTGCCACCAGTTCAGGACAGCAAGAGACCCAGTACTTC
.	TRBV30	TRBJ1-2	TRBD1	CAWGGQGAGGYTF	TGTGCCTGGGGGGGACAGGGGGCGGGAGGCTACACCTTC
.	TRBV30	TRBJ2-2	TRBD2	CAWSVITGGGTGELFF	TGTGCCTGGAGTGTAATAACGGGAGGGGGCACCGGGGAGCTGTTTTTT
few	TRBV2	TRBJ2-3	TRBD1	CASSATGTGARDTQYF	TGTGCCAGCAGTGCTACCGGGACAGGGGCAAGAGATACGCAGTATTTT
.	TRBV7-8	TRBJ1-1	.	CASSLSAGGNTEAFF	TGTGCCAGCAGCTTAAGCGCGGGGGGAAACACTGAAGCTTTCTTT
.	TRBV6-5	TRBJ2-3	TRBD1	CASSKTGLTDTQYF	TGTGCCAGCAGTAAGACAGGGTTGACAGATACGCAGTATTTT
once	TRBV18	TRBJ1-1	.	CASSPRPGSTEAFF	TGTGCCAGCTCACCACGTCCGGGGAGCACTGAAGCTTTCTTT
.	TRBV30	TRBJ1-4	.	CASVNPAEKLFF	TGTGCCTCGGTTAATCCTGCAGAAAAACTGTTTTTT
.	TRBV5-1	TRBJ2-1	TRBD1	CASKLGSGGAYNEQFF	TGCGCCAGCAAGCTTGGTTCAGGGGGCGCCTACAATGAGCAGTTCTTC
.	TRBV5-5	TRBJ1-2	TRBD1	CASSGTGTFYDGYTF	TGTGCCAGCAGCGGGACAGGGACCTTCTATGACGGCTACACCTTC
once	TRBV23-1	TRBJ2-7	TRBD1	CASSQPPGQAGEYEQYF	TGCGCCAGCAGTCAACCCCCGGGACAGGCTGGGGAGTACGAGCAGTACTTC
once	TRBV1	TRBJ2-1	.	CTSTPGIQRGVYEQFF	TGCACCAGCACCCCCGGGATCCAGCGGGGGGTCTATGAGCAGTTCTTC
.	TRBV7-2	TRBJ2-5	TRBD1	CASSQQGQRETQYF	TGTGCCAGCAGCCAACAGGGGCAACGAGAGACCCAGTACTTC
.	TRBV28	TRBJ2-1	.	CASMGTGTPGTTAYNEQFF	TGTGCCAGCATGGGAACCGGGACACCCGGGACTACGGCTTACAATGAGCAGTTCTTC
.	TRBV7-6	TRBJ1-6	.	CASKARDTQDSPLHF	TGTGCCAGCAAGGCCCGGGACACACAGGATTCACCCCTCCACTTT
.	TRBV6-2/TRBV6-3	TRBJ1-1	.	CASSYGRSFAEAFF	TGTGCCAGCAGTTACGGCAGGTCATTCGCTGAAGCTTTCTTT
.	TRBV5-6	TRBJ2-1	.	CASSSDRSIDEDFF	TGTGCCAGCAGCTCGGATAGATCGATCGATGAGGATTTCTTC
few	TRBV24-1	TRBJ2-2	TRBD2	CATSDTGGGELFF	TGTGCCACCAGTGATACGGGGGGCGGGGAGCTGTTTTTT
.	TRBV5-1	TRBJ2-7	TRBD2	CASSLEAGGPYEQYF	TGCGCCAGCAGCTTGGAAGCGGGAGGGCCTTACGAGCAGTACTTC
.	TRBV19	TRBJ1-5	TRBD1	CASMGTGGAGQPQHF	TGTGCAAGTATGGGGACAGGGGGCGCCGGGCAGCCCCAGCATTTT
.	TRBV6-5	TRBJ1-5	.	CASSHGQPLVPQHF	TGTGCCAGCAGCCATGGACAGCCGTTGGTGCCCCAGCATTTT
.	TRBV21-1	TRBJ2-7	.	CASSKLLTSVYEQYF	TGTGCCAGCAGCAAACTTCTGACTAGCGTCTACGAGCAGTACTTC
.	TRBV7-8	TRBJ2-5	.	CASSLALGGAETQYF	TGTGCCAGCAGCTTAGCGCTTGGGGGGGCAGAGACCCAGTACTTC